This T cell receptor (beta chain) is from a study of T-cell reconstitution after alpha-beta-depleted transplantation in children. This clonotype was seen a few times. Its antigen is undetermined. Study results and caveats: Several hundred graft clones that had expanded were reportedly the source of alpha-beta T cells about two months after transplant. Among T cells one year after transplant, newly produced cells accounted for most counts and diversity. The origin of high day-60 TCRbeta diversity in some patients lay in surviving recipient T cells and thymic progenitors.

Unique molecular identifiers tagged the TCRbeta library. TCRdb re-called the PCR reads through MiXCR, storing one row per CDR3 protein. In the table there are 300,000 to 400,000 distinct CDR3 sequences, around 20% of which are singletons. The CDR3 length is 16 residues. Losses at the gene ends were 4 bases for V and 3 bases for J; bases not matched to a gene: 6. Germline V gene lookup returns CDR1 SGHRS and CDR2 YFSETQ. Here the sequenced sample was PBMCs, mostly from graft donor cells, taken 180 days after TCRalphabeta/CD19-depleted stem cell transplant. The chain recombines TRBV5-1 with TRBJ2-4; 11 bases agree with TRBD1. The receptor's source is a male patient between 10 and 17 years old who had a stem cell transplant for acute lymphoblastic leukemia, so the T cells may come from the graft donor. This chain's CDR3 is CASSPGQGAGKNIQYF. The CDR3 coding sequence is TGCGCCAGCAGCCCCGGACAGGGGGCTGGCAAAAACATTCAGTACTTC.